The 3 T cell receptor beta chains listed next were all sequenced from one sample in a study of spatial heterogeneity in lung cancer. Broader study findings: The study found that expanded intratumoral alpha and beta TCR counts tracked tumor mutation counts.

A single record per CDR3 protein comes from TCRdb applying MiXCR to the 5' RACE reads. The sample has about 100,000 distinct CDR3 sequences; around 4.8% are singletons. Noted time point: sample taken at primary tumor resection. Their antigens remain unidentified. The sample consisted of lung tumor tissue, taken at surgery. Every receptor here comes from a male donor with early-stage non-small cell lung cancer.

This clonotype was counted ten times or more. This rearrangement joins TRBV6-6 to TRBJ2-2; TRBD1 might be the D (6 bases). CDR1 and CDR2 from the germline V gene are MNHNY and SVGAGI (reference sequence). This CDR3 region has 16 residues. V was pared by 2 bases and J by 0 bases, with 10 bases between. This CDR3 reads CASSYATGTNTGELFF. The CDR3 DNA is TGTGCCAGCAGTTACGCGACAGGAACGAACACCGGGGAGCTGTTTTTT.

Sample share makes this clonotype medium-sized. The V gene is TRBV7-9, the J gene TRBJ2-1; D is tentatively TRBD1 or TRBD2 (5 bases each). V lost 5 bases and J lost 2, with 16 bases in between. The germline V gene encodes CDR1 SEHNR and CDR2 FQNEAQ (reference sequence). CDR3 length: 16 residues. Here the CDR3 DNA reads TGTGCCAGCAGCACTACTTCCGGGACCACCTACAATGAGCAGTTCTTC. As protein: CASSTTSGTTYNEQFF.

The table lists this clonotype with many counts. The chain has TRBV12-3 or TRBV12-4 and TRBJ1-2, with a possible D match to TRBD1 (5 bases). The V gene lost 5 bases and the J gene lost 8 bases, with 18 bases spanning the gap. This CDR3 is 14 amino acids long. In nucleotides, the CDR3 is TGTGCCAGCAGTCGACGGGACCCAACGGGGGGCTACACCTTC. Translating it yields CASSRRDPTGGYTF.